A selection of T cell receptor beta chains follows, all from one sample in a study of response to subunit inactivated influenza vaccine. TCRdb re-called the RT-PCR reads with MiXCR, one entry per CDR3 protein. The table lists 650,000 to 850,000 distinct CDR3 sequences, approximately 15% of them singletons, with less than 7% in the top ten. This sample comprised PBMCs from blood, obtained 14 to 15 days before vaccination. These receptor sequences come from a man aged 50-59 years who received an inactivated influenza vaccine. Both conserved end residues are part of each CDR3. Fields, in order: CDR3 protein, V gene, J gene, CDR3 length.

cdr3_aa: CASKGTANTGELFF
v_call: TRBV6-1
j_call: TRBJ2-2
cdr3_length: 14

cdr3_aa: CASSLPGQGIYNEQFF
v_call: TRBV7-2
j_call: TRBJ2-1
cdr3_length: 16

cdr3_aa: CASSPDTSLLGEQYF
v_call: TRBV5-4
j_call: TRBJ2-7
cdr3_length: 15

cdr3_aa: CSARDRKVTYEQYF
v_call: TRBV20-1
j_call: TRBJ2-7
cdr3_length: 14

cdr3_aa: CSARDTGGGGLETQYF
v_call: TRBV20-1
j_call: TRBJ2-5
cdr3_length: 16

cdr3_aa: CASSLRLTGDYEQYF
v_call: TRBV11-2
j_call: TRBJ2-7
cdr3_length: 15

cdr3_aa: CASSYFSTSPYNEQFF
v_call: TRBV6-5
j_call: TRBJ2-1
cdr3_length: 16

cdr3_aa: CASSARGGTEAFF
v_call: TRBV7-8
j_call: TRBJ1-1
cdr3_length: 13

cdr3_aa: CASSIHGQGGYEQYF
v_call: TRBV9
j_call: TRBJ2-7
cdr3_length: 15

cdr3_aa: CASSQNPSGGFSYEQYF
v_call: TRBV4-3
j_call: TRBJ2-7
cdr3_length: 17

cdr3_aa: CSARGTSGTDTQYF
v_call: TRBV29-1
j_call: TRBJ2-3
cdr3_length: 14

cdr3_aa: CATAGTEANEQFF
v_call: TRBV2
j_call: TRBJ2-1
cdr3_length: 13

cdr3_aa: CASQTEMNTEAFF
v_call: TRBV5-1
j_call: TRBJ1-1
cdr3_length: 13

cdr3_aa: CASSSLQIGDTEAFF
v_call: TRBV6-5
j_call: TRBJ1-1
cdr3_length: 15

cdr3_aa: CASGAGKAYEQYF
v_call: TRBV6-2/TRBV6-3
j_call: TRBJ2-7
cdr3_length: 13

cdr3_aa: CASSPMTGEAFF
v_call: TRBV18
j_call: TRBJ1-1
cdr3_length: 12

cdr3_aa: CASSLGWAQYF
v_call: TRBV7-8
j_call: TRBJ2-5
cdr3_length: 11

cdr3_aa: CASSSQWGAAGVFSYEQYF
v_call: TRBV11-2
j_call: TRBJ2-7
cdr3_length: 19

cdr3_aa: CASSFDRRALF
v_call: TRBV12-3/TRBV12-4
j_call: TRBJ1-2
cdr3_length: 11

cdr3_aa: CATSAGNTGELFF
v_call: TRBV7-7
j_call: TRBJ2-2
cdr3_length: 13

cdr3_aa: CASSLHSMNTEAFF
v_call: TRBV28
j_call: TRBJ1-1
cdr3_length: 14

cdr3_aa: CASAWTSGQETQYF
v_call: TRBV12-3/TRBV12-4
j_call: TRBJ2-5
cdr3_length: 14

cdr3_aa: CASSLAGGPMETQYF
v_call: TRBV7-2
j_call: TRBJ2-5
cdr3_length: 15

cdr3_aa: CSVGYYAGPFSYEQYF
v_call: TRBV29-1
j_call: TRBJ2-7
cdr3_length: 16

cdr3_aa: CASSYRLAGVTGNEQFF
v_call: TRBV7-6
j_call: TRBJ2-1
cdr3_length: 17

cdr3_aa: CSARTGTSGEKLFF
v_call: TRBV20-1
j_call: TRBJ1-4
cdr3_length: 14

cdr3_aa: CTAPGQRTGELFF
v_call: TRBV20-1
j_call: TRBJ2-2
cdr3_length: 13

cdr3_aa: CASSQVDTGELFF
v_call: TRBV4-1
j_call: TRBJ2-2
cdr3_length: 13

cdr3_aa: CASSPQANTEAFF
v_call: TRBV18
j_call: TRBJ1-1
cdr3_length: 13

cdr3_aa: CSSTLAGAGDTQYF
v_call: TRBV20-1
j_call: TRBJ2-3
cdr3_length: 14

cdr3_aa: CASSMASGATYNEQFF
v_call: TRBV18
j_call: TRBJ2-1
cdr3_length: 16

cdr3_aa: CASSPRTSGGVETQYF
v_call: TRBV7-2
j_call: TRBJ2-5
cdr3_length: 16

cdr3_aa: CSVGVRGHYGYTF
v_call: TRBV29-1
j_call: TRBJ1-2
cdr3_length: 13

cdr3_aa: CATRGGRSYNEQFF
v_call: TRBV28
j_call: TRBJ2-1
cdr3_length: 14

cdr3_aa: CASSQSYRTYEQYF
v_call: TRBV4-1
j_call: TRBJ2-7
cdr3_length: 14

cdr3_aa: CASSFDRDTEAFF
v_call: TRBV7-2
j_call: TRBJ1-1
cdr3_length: 13

cdr3_aa: CSAPVIRAPGTDTQYF
v_call: TRBV20-1
j_call: TRBJ2-3
cdr3_length: 16

cdr3_aa: CSSGQSSYEQYF
v_call: TRBV20-1
j_call: TRBJ2-7
cdr3_length: 12

cdr3_aa: CSAAVGGNTDTQYF
v_call: TRBV20-1
j_call: TRBJ2-3
cdr3_length: 14

cdr3_aa: CASSSTGGRRQPQHF
v_call: TRBV12-3/TRBV12-4
j_call: TRBJ1-5
cdr3_length: 15

cdr3_aa: CASRRTAPGTDTQYF
v_call: TRBV3-1
j_call: TRBJ2-3
cdr3_length: 15

cdr3_aa: CASSSDTLYNEQFF
v_call: TRBV11-2
j_call: TRBJ2-1
cdr3_length: 14

cdr3_aa: CASSSRGDYEQYF
v_call: TRBV5-6
j_call: TRBJ2-7
cdr3_length: 13

cdr3_aa: CSAVRDRNQPQHF
v_call: TRBV20-1
j_call: TRBJ1-5
cdr3_length: 13